A single T cell receptor (beta chain) is shown here with its context. The antigen remains undetermined. The data originate from a study of T cell responses to AZD1222 COVID-19 vaccine. In the study overall: Pooling was applied to second doses at about 4 or about 12 weeks. Regarding the study as a whole: Clonal diversity may have been underestimated, and the donors were mostly white British, with more females than males.

Measured with immunoSEQ multiplex PCR; TCRdb has only the in-frame clones, and not every one. The profile shows around 99,000 clones, 75% to 90% of them singletons. This CDR3 region has 13 residues. Germline V gene sequence: CDR1 LNHNV, CDR2 YYDKDF (reference sequence). Deletions cut 0 bases from V and 8 bases from J, with 10 bases between. The chain is built from TRBV15 and TRBJ1-2, with D uncertain. This sequence was found in an adult in good health. Material: peripheral blood, obtained on day 0 of AZD1222 vaccination. The CDR3 reads CATSRDPNIGYTF. CDR3 coding DNA: TGTGCCACCAGCAGAGATCCTAACATCGGCTACACCTTC.